The entry below describes one T cell receptor (beta chain). As originally analysed: Nucleated cell counts were estimated from reference gene primer amplification. Libraries were prepared by immunoSEQ multiplex PCR; TCRdb keeps only in-frame clonotypes and omits some of them. Clone size and V and J calls were adopted from that table, with D and trimming inferred from the DNA. This repertoire shows 190,000 or so clones, roughly nine tenths found once; its top ten account for 2.9%. The CDR3 has 15 residues. The germline V and J ends were trimmed by 0 bases and 7 bases, with 13 bases remaining between them. Germline lookup yields CDR1 SGDLS and CDR2 YYNGEE. The sample originates from a study of blood T cell repertoires in COVID-19. As for the study in general: Spain, Italy and the United States supplied samples that represented acute and convalescent COVID-19. T cells, B-cell-depleted T cells, or PBMCs provided the cDNA or gDNA that served as material.

The clonotype was recovered from a woman in her thirties with active or convalescent COVID-19. The chain carries TRBV9 and TRBJ1-4; D may be TRBD1 (5 bases). Sequences were obtained from peripheral blood. The CDR3 spells CASSVGWQGLEKLFF. DNA for the CDR3: TGTGCCAGCAGCGTAGGCTGGCAGGGCCTTGAAAAACTGTTTTTT.